These 20 T cell receptor beta chains were all obtained from the same sample, sequenced in a study of beta chain features in type 1 diabetes. The entirety of the isolated RNA underwent reverse transcription, so expressed TCRB transcripts were sequenced. Method: immunoSEQ multiplex PCR; TCRdb's copy keeps in-frame clones and lacks some. This sample has 350,000 to 400,000 clones, with more than 12% found just once. Input material: naive CD4+ T cells from blood. These receptor sequences come from a woman under 30 in good health.

This clone has just a few counts. This chain links TRBV7-9 with TRBJ2-7; D may be TRBD1 (6 bases). Germline CDR1 SEHNR, CDR2 FQNEAQ (reference sequence). The CDR3 length is 14 residues. Trimming shortened V by 5 bases and J by 3 bases, and 14 bases separated the two germline ends. The CDR3 DNA reads as TGTGCCAGCAGCGAGCCGGGACAAAGCTACGAGCAGTACTTC. It codes for CASSEPGQSYEQYF.

The chain links TRBV7-9 to TRBJ2-2, with D perhaps matching TRBD2 (6 bases). Germline lookup yields CDR1 SEHNR and CDR2 FQNEAQ (reference sequence). CDR3 length: 16 residues. The CDR3 DNA sequence: TGTGCTACTCCGGGACTTCCTTTGACTAACACCGGGGAGCTGTTTTTT. It encodes CATPGLPLTNTGELFF.

V and J are TRBV10-3 and TRBJ2-2, with 8 bases matching TRBD1. Looked up from germline, CDR1 is ENHRY and CDR2 is SYGVKD. J gave up 3 bases and V 6 bases, and 3 bases lay outside the gene matches. The CDR3 has 14 residues. The CDR3: CAIRNRGDTGELFF. CDR3 sequence (DNA): TGTGCCATCAGAAACAGGGGGGACACCGGGGAGCTGTTTTTT.

This clone was observed a few times. V is TRBV18 and J is TRBJ2-7, with TRBD2 identical over 7 bases. Germline values: CDR1 KGHSH, CDR2 LQKENI. The CDR3 contains 16 residues. V was pared by 0 bases and J by 3 bases, with 8 bases of the junction left unmatched. The CDR3, as DNA: TGTGCCAGCTCACCACCTTCCACTAGCGCCTACTACGAGCAGTACTTC. Its translation is CASSPPSTSAYYEQYF. Using reference TRBV18 and TRBJ2-7 for the parts outside the CDR3, the full variable domain is NAGVMQNPRHLVRRRGQEARLRCSPMKGHSHVYWYRQLPEEGLKFMVYLQKENIIDESGMPKERFSAEFPKEGPSILRIQQVVRGDSAAYFCASSPPSTSAYYEQYFGPGTRLTVT.

A few counts support this clone. The chain combines TRBV30 with TRBJ2-7, with a possible D match to TRBD2 (6 bases). V shed 3 bases and J shed 7 bases, with 25 bases lying between them. Per the germline V gene, CDR1 is GTSNPN and CDR2 is SVGIG (reference sequence). The CDR3 has 16 amino acids. In DNA, the CDR3 is TGTGCCTGGAGCCCGACGCGTACCTTTAGCGGCGGGGAGCAGTACTTC. Its translation is CAWSPTRTFSGGEQYF.

This clone was seen more than once but under ten times. The V and J genes are TRBV18 and TRBJ1-4, with 8 bases fitting TRBD1. The CDR3 runs to 15 residues. Per germline, CDR1 KGHSH and CDR2 LQKENI. With V trimmed by 3 bases and J by 7 bases, 7 bases remained unmatched. CDR3 sequence (DNA): TGTGCCAGCTCACCTGGACAGGGTGTCGGTGAAAAACTGTTTTTT. It encodes CASSPGQGVGEKLFF. The entire variable domain, with the rest obtained from reference TRBV18 and TRBJ1-4, is as follows: NAGVMQNPRHLVRRRGQEARLRCSPMKGHSHVYWYRQLPEEGLKFMVYLQKENIIDESGMPKERFSAEFPKEGPSILRIQQVVRGDSAAYFCASSPGQGVGEKLFFGSGTQLSVL.

This clone was recorded a few times. This chain links TRBV30 with TRBJ2-1, with TRBD2 matching 8 bases. Germline values: CDR1 GTSNPN, CDR2 SVGIG (reference sequence). This CDR3 contains 13 residues. The trim removed 6 bases at V and 6 bases at J, leaving 7 bases unmatched. CDR3 residues: CACAGGSVNEQFF. The CDR3 DNA reads as TGTGCCTGTGCGGGAGGCTCAGTCAATGAGCAGTTCTTC.

This chain connects TRBV25-1 to TRBJ1-2; D remains unclear. V gave up 6 bases and J gave up 5 bases, with 16 bases separating them. The CDR3 has 14 amino acids. Germline loops: CDR1 MGHDK, CDR2 SYGVNS. CDR3 protein: CASRQGRARYGYTF. In DNA form, the CDR3 reads TGTGCCAGCAGACAAGGGAGGGCGCGGTATGGCTACACCTTC.

This chain links TRBV18 with TRBJ2-7; D may be TRBD1 (6 bases). Germline V gives CDR1 KGHSH, CDR2 LQKENI. The CDR3 runs 15 residues. V was pared by 3 bases and J by 3 bases, with 15 bases between. CDR3: CASSPQPADSYEQYF. In DNA form, the CDR3 reads TGTGCCAGCTCACCTCAACCCGCGGACAGCTACGAGCAGTACTTC.

This clone was seen only a few times. This chain joins TRBV13 and TRBJ2-5; 7 bases are shared with TRBD2. From germline, CDR1 is PRHDT and CDR2 FYEKMQ (reference sequence). The CDR3 is 13 residues long. J gave up 3 bases and V 5 bases, and 3 bases lay outside the gene matches. This CDR3 is CASSPRGEETQYF. The CDR3, as DNA: TGTGCCAGCAGCCCCCGGGGGGAAGAGACCCAGTACTTC. Using reference TRBV13 and TRBJ2-5 for the parts outside the CDR3, the full variable domain is AAGVIQSPRHLIKEKRETATLKCYPIPRHDTVYWYQQGPGQDPQFLISFYEKMQSDKGSIPDRFSAQQFSDYHSELNMSSLELGDSALYFCASSPRGEETQYFGPGTRLLVL.

This clone turned up a few times. J is TRBJ2-5 and V is TRBV15, with 9 bases identical to TRBD1. The junction had 2 bases not matched to a gene; V was cut back by 3 bases and J by 0 bases. There are 15 residues in the CDR3. Germline V gene data show CDR1 as LNHNV and CDR2 as YYDKDF (reference sequence). The CDR3 sequence: CATSRGDRDQETQYF. In DNA, the CDR3 is TGTGCCACCAGCAGGGGGGACAGGGACCAAGAGACCCAGTACTTC.

CDR3 region: CSVEATQGLPTYTF. CDR3 nucleotides: TGCAGCGTTGAAGCCACACAGGGTTTACCCACCTACACCTTC. V gene TRBV29-1 combines with J gene TRBJ1-2, with D possibly TRBD1 on 6 matching bases. The CDR3 consists of 14 residues. V lost 1 base to trimming and J lost 10 bases, with 19 bases between them. Germline V gives CDR1 SQVTM, CDR2 ANQGSEA.

In its sample, this clone was seen a few times. The rearrangement links TRBV15 to TRBJ2-3; 11 bases agree with TRBD2. Germline-derived CDR1 and CDR2 are LNHNV and YYDKDF (reference sequence). CDR3 length equals 17 residues. The ends lost 3 bases at V and 0 bases at J; junction bases unmatched: 5. The CDR3 nucleotides read TGTGCCACCAGCAGCCGACGACTAGCGGGGAGCACAGATACGCAGTATTTT. Protein product: CATSSRRLAGSTDTQYF.

The sample holds a few counts of this clone. This rearrangement joins TRBV5-1 to TRBJ1-2, with 9 bases aligning to TRBD1. The CDR3 has 13 amino acids. V lost 4 bases, J lost 8 bases, and 6 bases stayed unmatched. Germline-derived CDR1 and CDR2 are SGHRS and YFSETQ. The CDR3 DNA follows: TGCGCCAGCAGCACCGGGACAGGGTCCGGCTACACCTTC. Translating gives CASSTGTGSGYTF.

This clone was observed a few times. The J gene is TRBJ2-5, the V gene TRBV28, with TRBD2 matching over 7 bases. Germline CDR1 reads MDHEN; CDR2 reads SYDVKM. The CDR3 has 12 amino acids. V trimming: 10 bases; J trimming: 7 bases; junction bases outside the gene matches: 9. The DNA for the CDR3 is TGTGCCACCAACGGACTAGGTGGGACCCAGTACTTC. Amino acids: CATNGLGGTQYF.

This clone turned up a few times. This rearrangement joins TRBV5-1 to TRBJ2-2; D is unclear. Trimming cost V 6 bases and J 5 bases, with 17 bases left between them. Germline loops: CDR1 SGHRS, CDR2 YFSETQ. CDR3 size: 15 residues. CDR3 DNA sequence: TGCGCCAGCAATCCCCGCCCCGCCGGGACCGGGGAGCTGTTTTTT. Its translation: CASNPRPAGTGELFF.

The rearrangement joins TRBV29-1 to TRBJ2-1, with a possible D match to TRBD2 (6 bases). The germline gives CDR1 SQVTM, CDR2 ANQGSEA. Trimming left V 7 bases short and J 10 bases short, with 17 bases between. The CDR3 consists of 12 residues. The CDR3 DNA follows: TGCAGCGCCGGGACTTCCTCCCGGGAGCAGTTCTTC. This translates into CSAGTSSREQFF.

There are a few counts of this clone. The rearrangement uses TRBV11-2 and TRBJ2-5; D perhaps matches TRBD2 (6 bases). This CDR3 spans 14 amino acids. CDR1 is SGHAT and CDR2 is FQNNGV in the germline V gene. Trimming left V 4 bases short and J 5 bases short, with 14 bases between. CDR3 protein: CASSSRARGETQYF. CDR3 coding DNA: TGTGCCAGCAGCTCCAGGGCCCGGGGGGAGACCCAGTACTTC.

The gene calls are TRBV14 and TRBJ2-1; D may be TRBD1 (6 bases). Germline CDR1 SGHDN, CDR2 FVKESK. The V end lost 4 bases, the J end lost 6 bases, and 10 bases lay between the germline ends. The length of the CDR3 is 13 residues. The CDR3 DNA reads TGTGCCAGCAGCCCCTGGACAGTCAATGAGCAGTTCTTC. It translates to CASSPWTVNEQFF. Using reference TRBV14 and TRBJ2-1 for the parts outside the CDR3, the full variable domain is EAGVTQFPSHSVIEKGQTVTLRCDPISGHDNLYWYRRVMGKEIKFLLHFVKESKQDESGMPNNRFLAERTGGTYSTLKVQPAELEDSGVYFCASSPWTVNEQFFGPGTRLTVL.

This clone was counted between two and nine times. J is TRBJ2-7 and V is TRBV28, with TRBD1 matching 7 bases. CDR1 and CDR2 (germline): MDHEN, SYDVKM. The CDR3 sequence is 16 residues long. V was clipped by 6 bases and J by 4 bases; unmatched bases: 15. The CDR3 coding sequence is TGTGCCAGCAGACAAGACGGGGTAAGGGGGCTTTACGAGCAGTACTTC. It translates to CASRQDGVRGLYEQYF.